The 22 T cell receptor beta chains below all came from one sample that was sequenced in a study of CD8+CD57+ T cells in acquired aplastic anemia. CDR3 and TCR beta VDJ profiling relied on genomic DNA as the template. TCRdb ran MiXCR on the reads and lists one entry per CDR3 protein. The data contain around 190,000 distinct CDR3 sequences, roughly 50% of them singletons. In patients chosen for sequencing, flow cytometry had shown CD8+CD57+ cell expansion. The sample taken for sequencing was sorted CD4+, CD8+, or CD8+CD57+ T cells (not recorded which) from PBMCs. The source of these receptors is a human donor with aplastic anemia.

The sample holds a few counts of this clonotype. The DNA of the CDR3 is TGTGCCAGCAGCCTTGGGTGGCCACTTGACGATGAAAAACTGTTTTTT. Translating it yields CASSLGWPLDDEKLFF. V and J are TRBV4-2 and TRBJ1-4; D gene ambiguous. The CDR3 length is 16 residues. V was clipped by 4 bases and J by 6 bases, with 18 bases between them. The germline CDR1 and CDR2 sequences are LGHNA and YNFKEQ.

The chain is built from TRBV2 and TRBJ2-3; D might be TRBD2 (5 bases). This CDR3 contains 13 residues. CDR1 and CDR2 from the germline V gene are SNHLY and FYNNEI. V was trimmed by 6 bases and J by 6 bases, leaving 13 bases between them. This chain's CDR3 is CASSYDQRDTQYF. The CDR3 bases are TGTGCCAGCAGCTATGATCAGCGGGATACGCAGTATTTT.

This clonotype was detected many times. The chain recombines TRBV5-1 with TRBJ1-2, with D uncertain. The germline gives CDR1 SGHRS, CDR2 YFSETQ. V dropped 0 bases and J dropped 8 bases, with 17 bases sitting between them. The CDR3 runs to 15 residues. Written as DNA, the CDR3 is TGCGCCAGCAGCTTGGCCCAAGGGAGCTTGGGAGGCTACACCTTC. This codes for CASSLAQGSLGGYTF. The full variable domain, with the rest looked up from reference TRBV5-1 and TRBJ1-2, is KAGVTQTPRYLIKTRGQQVTLSCSPISGHRSVSWYQQTPGQGLQFLFEYFSETQRNKGNFPGRFSGRQFSNSRSEMNVSTLELGDSALYLCASSLAQGSLGGYTFGSGTRLTVV.

The J gene is TRBJ2-2, the V gene TRBV20-1; D unresolved. CDR3 length: 14 amino acids. Trimming cost V 2 bases and J 1 base, with 8 bases left between them. Germline-derived CDR1 and CDR2 are DFQATT and SNEGSKA (reference sequence). The CDR3: CSARPGLNTGELFF. As DNA, the CDR3 is TGCAGTGCTAGACCAGGCTTGAACACCGGGGAGCTGTTTTTT.

This clonotype has at least ten counts. This rearrangement joins TRBV6-1 to TRBJ2-1, with no clear D. The CDR3 consists of 13 residues. Germline assignment: CDR1 MNHNS and CDR2 SASEGT. V gave up 4 bases and J gave up 3 bases, with 7 bases separating them. CDR3 in amino acids: CASSGQYYNEQFF. CDR3 bases: TGTGCCAGCAGTGGCCAGTACTACAATGAGCAGTTCTTC.

This clonotype was found a few times. The gene calls are TRBV3-1 and TRBJ2-7; 11 bases agree with TRBD2. CDR1 and CDR2 (germline): LGHDT, YNNKEL (reference sequence). The CDR3 has 16 residues. V shed 10 bases, J shed 5 bases, and the junction held 16 bases outside the gene matches. CDR3 region: CATGTSSGGRIHEQYF. The CDR3 DNA follows: TGTGCCACCGGAACCTCTAGCGGGGGGCGTATCCACGAGCAGTACTTC.

This clonotype was seen at least ten times. The gene calls are TRBV7-9 and TRBJ2-3, with D hard to call. Looked up from germline, CDR1 is SEHNR and CDR2 is FQNEAQ (reference sequence). The CDR3 sequence is 12 residues long. The germline V and J ends were trimmed by 11 bases and 2 bases, with 11 bases remaining between them. CDR3 DNA: TGTGCCCCGGGCAGTAACACAGATACGCAGTATTTT. It specifies CAPGSNTDTQYF.

This clonotype was detected ten times or more. This chain joins TRBV2 and TRBJ2-5, with D possibly TRBD2 on 6 matching bases. The CDR3 is 12 residues long. V lost 6 bases and J 7 bases, leaving 12 bases between the germline ends. The V gene's germline CDR1 is SNHLY and CDR2 FYNNEI. CDR3 DNA: TGTGCCAGCAGCCGCGGGGATGGGACCCAGTACTTC. It is translated as CASSRGDGTQYF.

The chain recombines TRBV3-1 with TRBJ2-7; 9 positions agree with TRBD2. Losses at the gene ends were 0 bases for V and 4 bases for J; bases not matched to a gene: 4. Germline V gives CDR1 LGHDT, CDR2 YNNKEL (reference sequence). CDR3 length: 15 residues. The CDR3 spells CASSQEASGDYEQYF. The CDR3 nucleotides read TGTGCCAGCAGCCAAGAGGCTAGCGGGGATTACGAGCAGTACTTC.

The sample holds one count of this clonotype. This sequence joins TRBV20-1 and TRBJ1-2; D might be TRBD1 (5 bases). Trimming shortened V by 3 bases and J by 1 base, and 12 bases separated the two germline ends. CDR3 length: 14 residues. CDR1 is DFQATT and CDR2 is SNEGSKA in the germline V gene (reference sequence). CDR3 in DNA: TGCAGTGCTAGTGCAGGGATCGGTAACTATGGCTACACCTTC. Its translation is CSASAGIGNYGYTF.

This rearrangement joins TRBV19 to TRBJ1-6, with TRBD1 matching over 9 bases. The CDR3 has 15 amino acids. The V and J ends lost 3 bases and 6 bases, in that order; junction bases with no gene match: 3. CDR1 is LNHDA and CDR2 is SQIVND in the germline V gene (reference sequence). The CDR3 DNA is TGTGCCAGTAGTATGGACAGGGGAGGTAATTCACCCCTCCACTTT. Protein product: CASSMDRGGNSPLHF.

This clonotype was detected many times. The V and J genes are TRBV25-1 and TRBJ1-4; D gene unclear. This CDR3 region has 14 residues. The germline V and J ends were trimmed by 3 bases and 7 bases, with 12 bases remaining between them. Germline loops: CDR1 MGHDK, CDR2 SYGVNS. The CDR3 DNA is TGTGCCAGCAGTGACGGAAGGGTAGTTGAAAAACTGTTTTTT. The encoded protein is CASSDGRVVEKLFF. Combining the CDR3 with reference TRBV25-1 and TRBJ1-4 gives the whole variable domain EADIYQTPRYLVIGTGKKITLECSQTMGHDKMYWYQQDPGMELHLIHYSYGVNSTEKGDLSSESTVSRIRTEHFPLTLESARPSHTSQYLCASSDGRVVEKLFFGSGTQLSVL.

The V and J genes are TRBV7-9 and TRBJ1-3; D gene ambiguous. V lost 3 bases to trimming and J lost 4 bases, with 7 bases between them. Germline loops: CDR1 SEHNR, CDR2 FQNEAQ (reference sequence). The CDR3 is 13 amino acids. The CDR3 reads CASSLGQGNTIYF. CDR3 nucleotide sequence: TGTGCCAGCAGCTTGGGTCAGGGAAACACCATATATTTT.

The CDR3 loop reads CASSIGGLGYEQYF. In DNA form, the CDR3 reads TGTGCCAGTAGTATAGGTGGTTTGGGCTACGAGCAGTACTTC. V usage is TRBV19 and J usage is TRBJ2-7; D not certain. V was cut by 1 base and J by 3 bases, with 10 bases left in between. The V gene's germline CDR1 is LNHDA and CDR2 SQIVND (reference sequence). CDR3 length equals 14 residues. The full variable domain, rest sourced from reference TRBV19 and TRBJ2-7, is DGGITQSPKYLFRKEGQNVTLSCEQNLNHDAMYWYRQDPGQGLRLIYYSQIVNDFQKGDIAEGYSVSREKKESFPLTVTSAQKNPTAFYLCASSIGGLGYEQYFGPGTRLTVT.

This clonotype was detected once. CDR3 region: CSARVAGDGETQYF. The CDR3 DNA sequence: TGCAGTGCTAGAGTGGCAGGGGATGGGGAGACCCAGTACTTC. V gene TRBV20-1 combines with J gene TRBJ2-5; a possible D gene is TRBD1 (6 bases). Germline V CDR1 and CDR2: DFQATT, SNEGSKA (reference sequence). The CDR3 is made up of 14 amino acids. V was clipped by 1 base and J by 5 bases, with 14 bases between them.

The V and J genes are TRBV2 and TRBJ1-6; 8 bases match TRBD1. In germline, CDR1 is SNHLY, CDR2 FYNNEI. The CDR3 spans 14 residues. V was clipped by 5 bases and J by 11 bases; unmatched bases: 8. CDR3 nucleotide sequence: TGTGCCAGCAGTTCAGGACAGGGTTCGGCACCCCTCCACTTT. Translation gives CASSSGQGSAPLHF.

The genes are TRBV19 and TRBJ1-2; 8 nucleotides match TRBD1. There are 16 residues in the CDR3. Germline V gene lookup returns CDR1 LNHDA and CDR2 SQIVND (reference sequence). Unmatched junction bases numbered 13, after V lost 3 bases and J lost 7 bases. The CDR3 spells CASSILPGQAKIGYTF. CDR3 coding DNA: TGTGCCAGTAGTATTCTTCCGGGACAGGCGAAGATTGGCTACACCTTC.

The sample holds many counts of this clonotype. The chain carries TRBV9 and TRBJ2-3; TRBD2 matches 8 bases. Germline trimming cut 3 bases from V and 2 bases from J; bases unmatched to any gene: 8. The CDR3 extends over 16 amino acids. CDR1 and CDR2 (germline): SGDLS, YYNGEE. The CDR3 spells CASSAQRGPYTDTQYF. The CDR3 region has the DNA TGTGCCAGCAGCGCCCAGCGGGGGCCCTACACAGATACGCAGTATTTT.

The chain has TRBV6-4 and TRBJ2-7; 7 bases are shared with TRBD2. CDR3 size: 14 residues. Trimming cost V 5 bases and J 6 bases; bases outside gene matches: 10. Per the germline V gene, CDR1 is MRHNA and CDR2 is SNTAGT. For the CDR3, the DNA is TGTGCCAGCAGTCCACGGCCCGGGGAGGGCGAGCAGTACTTC. Translated: CASSPRPGEGEQYF.

This clonotype was detected only a few times. The gene calls are TRBV18 and TRBJ2-3; D gene ambiguous. Trimming removed 6 bases from V and 4 bases from J, with 14 bases in between. The V gene's germline CDR1 is KGHSH and CDR2 LQKENI. The CDR3 has 14 amino acids. CDR3 bases: TGTGCCAGCTCCCGGGCCAACACCCCAGATACGCAGTATTTT. Its protein product is CASSRANTPDTQYF.

This clonotype was found many times. This chain connects TRBV20-1 to TRBJ1-5; D is unresolved. The V gene's germline CDR1 is DFQATT and CDR2 SNEGSKA (reference sequence). V gave up 1 base and J gave up 2 bases, with 12 bases separating them. This CDR3 is 15 amino acids long. CDR3 DNA sequence: TGCAGTGCTAGAGTTGCGGGGTCGGGCAATCAGCCCCAGCATTTT. Protein sequence: CSARVAGSGNQPQHF.

The chain uses TRBV7-6 and TRBJ2-3; unclear D gene. Deletions cut 7 bases from V and 2 bases from J, with 10 bases between. Germline lookup yields CDR1 SGHVS and CDR2 FNYEAQ. CDR3 length equals 13 residues. The CDR3 bases are TGTGCCAGCACCCCAGGCCACACAGATACGCAGTATTTT. Protein: CASTPGHTDTQYF.